This entry describes one T cell receptor (beta chain). The antigen remains undetermined. The data originate from a study of cytomegalovirus exposure and HLA in healthy donors. PCR involved 60 Vbeta and 13 Jbeta primers. Some clones are missing from TCRdb's copy, which holds only in-frame ones; the method was immunoSEQ multiplex PCR. The table lists about 200,000 clones, roughly 77% of them singletons, with approximately 0.4% in the top ten. This CDR3 contains 13 residues. V shed 6 bases and J shed 3 bases, with 12 bases lying between them. CDR1 is LNHDA and CDR2 is SQIVND in the germline V gene (reference sequence). Broader study findings: The productive fraction for most TCR beta V segments was about 87% or about 30% in an earlier analysis.

This TCR derives from a male donor in good health and CMV-seropositive. The chain is built from TRBV19 and TRBJ2-7, with D perhaps TRBD1 (6 bases). Sequencing used PBMCs. CDR3 sequence: CASRKGQDYEQYF. The CDR3 coding sequence is TGTGCCAGTAGGAAGGGACAAGACTACGAGCAGTACTTC. The variable domain in full, with the rest retrieved from reference TRBV19 and TRBJ2-7, is DGGITQSPKYLFRKEGQNVTLSCEQNLNHDAMYWYRQDPGQGLRLIYYSQIVNDFQKGDIAEGYSVSREKKESFPLTVTSAQKNPTAFYLCASRKGQDYEQYFGPGTRLTVT.